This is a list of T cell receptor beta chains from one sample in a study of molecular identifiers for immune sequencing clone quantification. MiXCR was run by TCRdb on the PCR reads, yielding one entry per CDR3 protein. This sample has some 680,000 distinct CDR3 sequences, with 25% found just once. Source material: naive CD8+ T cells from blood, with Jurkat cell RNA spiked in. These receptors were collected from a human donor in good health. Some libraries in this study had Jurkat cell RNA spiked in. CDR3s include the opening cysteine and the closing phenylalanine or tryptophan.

cdr3_aa: CASSHGDCTYEQYF; v_call: TRBV6-6
cdr3_aa: CSARDHSIARGHSSYNSPLHF; v_call: TRBV20-1
cdr3_aa: CASSGTGELTEAFF; v_call: TRBV2
cdr3_aa: CASSLGTGSAYEQYF; v_call: TRBV13
cdr3_aa: CASSHSTGGHEQYF; v_call: TRBV4-1
cdr3_aa: CASSVVHGRGEAREQYF; v_call: TRBV9
cdr3_aa: CSATDGSNQPQHF; v_call: TRBV20-1
cdr3_aa: CAWTAEETSYEQYF; v_call: TRBV30
cdr3_aa: CSVWTGNTGELFF; v_call: TRBV29-1
cdr3_aa: CASSQDVAQETQYF; v_call: TRBV4-3
cdr3_aa: CSAGDWRGPYEQYF; v_call: TRBV20-1
cdr3_aa: CATKEAAYNEQFF; v_call: TRBV15
cdr3_aa: CASSQVVGGGDTRYF; v_call: TRBV4-1
cdr3_aa: CASSESRTGQETQYF; v_call: TRBV2
cdr3_aa: CASSLGTSGFTDTQYF; v_call: TRBV7-9
cdr3_aa: CASSFYFSGGTVYEQYF; v_call: TRBV5-1
cdr3_aa: CASSQTDGFFYEQYF; v_call: TRBV5-1
cdr3_aa: CASSPPWEVDTDTQYF; v_call: TRBV7-6
cdr3_aa: CASMRGETQYF; v_call: TRBV5-7
cdr3_aa: CASSADTGELFF; v_call: TRBV13
cdr3_aa: CASSYDIYVTDTQYF; v_call: TRBV7-8
cdr3_aa: CASRRTGGSTEAFF; v_call: TRBV6-2/TRBV6-3
cdr3_aa: CASSFAGESYEQYF; v_call: TRBV28
cdr3_aa: CASGLGNYEQYF; v_call: TRBV12-5
cdr3_aa: CASSLQGLNTAAFF; v_call: TRBV13
cdr3_aa: CASSYAMKTEAFF; v_call: TRBV6-5
cdr3_aa: CASSERQGPHEQYF; v_call: TRBV7-6
cdr3_aa: CASTPLAGGLNEQFF; v_call: TRBV7-2
cdr3_aa: CASSFSSGGGADTQYF; v_call: TRBV12-3/TRBV12-4
cdr3_aa: CASSQDGGQGLYEQYF; v_call: TRBV3-2
cdr3_aa: CASSDRASSPLHF; v_call: TRBV27
cdr3_aa: CASSSVPSGNTIYF; v_call: TRBV27
cdr3_aa: CASSVGPDYEQYF; v_call: TRBV25-1
cdr3_aa: CVLRLKSNTGELFF; v_call: TRBV2
cdr3_aa: CASRIGTGVSNQPQHF; v_call: TRBV19
cdr3_aa: CAGVTGNTIYF; v_call: TRBV19
cdr3_aa: CASSPPGSETQYF; v_call: TRBV18
cdr3_aa: CASSVRESALETQYF; v_call: TRBV12-3/TRBV12-4
cdr3_aa: CSGEVISYNEQFF; v_call: TRBV29-1
cdr3_aa: CASSVDELGTGRSDTQYF; v_call: TRBV9
cdr3_aa: CATSDLGTSGTEQFF; v_call: TRBV24-1
cdr3_aa: CASSQGNRDNSPLHF; v_call: TRBV4-1
cdr3_aa: CASSQGPGGGAGETQYF; v_call: TRBV4-3
cdr3_aa: CASSPGGYRVGETQYF; v_call: TRBV27
cdr3_aa: CASSIVGGQPPDTQYF; v_call: TRBV19
cdr3_aa: CAWSVLAGMYEFF; v_call: TRBV30
cdr3_aa: CSAITGYEQYF; v_call: TRBV20-1
cdr3_aa: CASSPGTSGIDAQYF; v_call: TRBV27
cdr3_aa: CSVERNADTVYGYTF; v_call: TRBV29-1
cdr3_aa: CASGARTYFGEKLFF; v_call: TRBV6-5
cdr3_aa: CASSEPLGNGGTQYF; v_call: TRBV3-1
cdr3_aa: CASSPGTGVSYEQYF; v_call: TRBV4-3
cdr3_aa: CASSYGGLYNGQFF; v_call: TRBV4-1
cdr3_aa: CASTTTPPTSGKASEQFF; v_call: TRBV28
cdr3_aa: CASSYWTHYEQYF; v_call: TRBV6-6
cdr3_aa: CASSPHSGFTGGYTF; v_call: TRBV7-9
cdr3_aa: CASSYGHSYEQYF; v_call: TRBV6-5
cdr3_aa: CASSYLSGGSSDTQYF; v_call: TRBV27
cdr3_aa: CASRNSTSGDSYEQYF; v_call: TRBV7-9